This entry describes one T cell receptor beta chain. The antigen is not known. Libraries were prepared by immunoSEQ multiplex PCR; TCRdb keeps only in-frame clonotypes and omits some of them. The profile shows 10,000 to 15,000 clones, about 80% of them singletons. The data originate from a study of T cells in localized non-small cell lung cancer. Regarding the study as a whole: Adjacent lung held a median roughly 60 of the top 100 tumor clones. Adjacent uninvolved lung had the highest clonality, suggesting focused antigen responses.

V was trimmed by 6 bases and J by 3 bases, leaving 7 bases between them. The germline CDR1 and CDR2 sequences are DFQATT and SNEGSKA (reference sequence). This CDR3 has 11 amino acids. This sequence was found in a male donor aged 60 or older with stage I squamous cell lung carcinoma. Sample: peripheral blood, taken before any cancer treatment. The V and J genes are TRBV20-1 and TRBJ2-3, with a possible D match to TRBD2 (6 bases). DNA for the CDR3: TGCAGTGCGGAGGGGACAGATACGCAGTATTTT. Its translation: CSAEGTDTQYF.